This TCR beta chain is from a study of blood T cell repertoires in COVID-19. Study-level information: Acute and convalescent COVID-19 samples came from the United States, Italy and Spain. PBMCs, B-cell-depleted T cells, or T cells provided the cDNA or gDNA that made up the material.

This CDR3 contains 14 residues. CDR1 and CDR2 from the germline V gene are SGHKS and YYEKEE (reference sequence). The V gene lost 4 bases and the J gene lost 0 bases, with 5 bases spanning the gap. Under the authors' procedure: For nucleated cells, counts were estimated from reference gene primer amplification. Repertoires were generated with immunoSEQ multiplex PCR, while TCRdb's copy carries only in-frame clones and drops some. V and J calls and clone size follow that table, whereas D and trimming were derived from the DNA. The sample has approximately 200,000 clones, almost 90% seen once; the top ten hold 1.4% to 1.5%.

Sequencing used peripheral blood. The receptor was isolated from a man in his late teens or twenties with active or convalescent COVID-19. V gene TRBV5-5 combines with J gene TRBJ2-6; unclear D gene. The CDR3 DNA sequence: TGTGCCAGCAGCGTGAGCTCTGGGGCCAACGTCCTGACTTTC. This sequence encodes CASSVSSGANVLTF.